This T cell receptor beta chain is from a study of beta chain features in type 1 diabetes. The CDR3 sequence is 13 residues long. V was pared by 3 bases and J by 3 bases, with 9 bases between. Germline lookup yields CDR1 SGHNT and CDR2 YYREEE (reference sequence). Sequencing targeted expressed TCRB transcripts, as all isolated RNA had been reverse transcribed. The repertoire was sequenced with immunoSEQ multiplex PCR; TCRdb's copy has only in-frame clones and lacks some. The sample contains around 400,000 clones, approximately 15% of which appear only once. Study-wide findings and caveats: Among patients, naive, central memory and Treg TCRB repertoires appeared more similar than among healthy donors. Researchers could not determine here whether HLA type influences TCRB rearrangement.

This clone was seen a few times. The antigen remains undetermined. The TCR sequence derives from a woman aged 18 to 35 in good health. The rearrangement joins TRBV5-4 to TRBJ1-1; possibly TRBD1 for D (5 bases). The sample taken for sequencing was naive CD4+ T cells from blood. CDR3 protein: CASSWEQDTEAFF. CDR3 DNA sequence: TGTGCCAGCAGCTGGGAACAGGACACTGAAGCTTTCTTT.